A single sample gave rise to the 30 T cell receptor beta chains below, sequenced in a study of blood T cell repertoires in COVID-19 (dated by TCRdb to the early 2020s). The protocol used for the library was the immunoSEQ multiplex PCR assay. TCRdb obtained this table from immuneACCESS and retained in-frame rearrangements with V and J assigned. These tables miss some clones; where compared with another copy, unresolved V genes account for less than half of the shortfall, and the remainder is unexplained. The sample table holds roughly 200,000 clones, of which 85% were seen once. 18% of the sample is in the top ten clones. What was sequenced was PBMCs or T cells enriched from blood (not recorded which). Receptor source: a man aged 35-49 years who had recovered from COVID-19.

The chain links TRBV30 to TRBJ1-3; 9 nucleotides line up with TRBD1. With V trimmed by 2 bases and J by 0 bases, 8 bases remained unmatched. The CDR3 spans 17 residues. The germline gives CDR1 GTSNPN, CDR2 SVGIG (reference sequence). Here the CDR3 DNA reads TGTGCCTGGAGTCCATTGGGGACAGGGAGCTCTGGAAACACCATATATTTT. Encoded protein: CAWSPLGTGSSGNTIYF.

The chain couples TRBV19 to TRBJ2-2, with a possible D match to TRBD2 (6 bases). Germline-derived CDR1 and CDR2 are LNHDA and SQIVND (reference sequence). The length of the CDR3 is 13 residues. Trimming shortened V by 6 bases and J by 5 bases, and 10 bases separated the two germline ends. The CDR3 spells CASRTSGTGELFF. CDR3 nucleotide sequence: TGTGCCAGTAGGACAAGCGGGACCGGGGAGCTGTTTTTT.

V is TRBV14 and J is TRBJ2-1; D remains ambiguous. The V gene lost 2 bases and the J gene lost 3 bases, with 14 bases spanning the gap. Germline V CDR1 and CDR2: SGHDN, FVKESK. There are 16 residues in the CDR3. The CDR3 DNA sequence: TGTGCCAGCAGCCAATTTTGGCGGAGCTACTACAATGAGCAGTTCTTC. As protein: CASSQFWRSYYNEQFF.

The V gene is TRBV19, the J gene TRBJ1-2; D unresolved. The CDR3 length is 13 residues. V was trimmed by 3 bases and J by 4 bases, leaving 9 bases between them. Looked up from germline, CDR1 is LNHDA and CDR2 is SQIVND (reference sequence). The CDR3 DNA is TGTGCCAGTAGTATCGTTGCCAGCTATGGCTACACCTTC. Amino acid sequence: CASSIVASYGYTF.

CDR3 sequence reads: CASSDLSGSSGANVLTF. In DNA, the CDR3 is TGTGCCAGCAGCGACCTTAGCGGGAGCTCTGGGGCCAACGTCCTGACTTTC. The chain employs TRBV7-6 and TRBJ2-6; 9 nucleotides line up with TRBD2. This CDR3 is built from 17 residues. The germline gives CDR1 SGHVS, CDR2 FNYEAQ. V lost 5 bases and J lost 0; bases outside the gene matches: 5.

This chain uses TRBV3-1 (or the pseudogene TRBV3-2) with TRBJ2-3; D gene ambiguous. CDR1 is LGHDT and CDR2 is YNNKEL in the germline V gene (reference sequence). V lost 4 bases and J 1 base, leaving 6 bases between the germline ends. CDR3 length: 13 amino acids. CDR3 nucleotide sequence: TGTGCCAGCAGCCCCCTCGGCACAGATACGCAGTATTTT. Its protein is CASSPLGTDTQYF.

V and J are TRBV4-2 and TRBJ2-7; D is uncertain. CDR1 is LGHNA and CDR2 is YNFKEQ in the germline V gene. Trimming took 4 bases from V and 5 from J, leaving 18 bases between them. The CDR3 spans 15 residues. CDR3 amino acids: CASSRIQEMIDEQYF. The CDR3 coding sequence is TGTGCCAGCAGCCGTATCCAGGAAATGATCGACGAGCAGTACTTC.

This clone was seen just once. The gene calls are TRBV25-1 and TRBJ1-4; D not certain. The CDR3 extends over 14 amino acids. CDR1 is MGHDK and CDR2 is SYGVNS in the germline V gene. V was clipped by 6 bases and J by 4 bases, with 12 bases between them. The CDR3 bases are TGTGCCAGCAGCCCTCAGGAAATTAATGAAAAACTGTTTTTT. Protein: CASSPQEINEKLFF.

The CDR3 here is CASSPGTLDQPQHF. The DNA for the CDR3 is TGCGCCAGCAGCCCCGGGACACTAGATCAGCCCCAGCATTTT. V usage is TRBV4-1 and J usage is TRBJ1-5, with a tentative D call TRBD1 (6 bases). The V end was cut by 4 bases, the J end by 5 bases, with 12 bases between. This CDR3 spans 14 amino acids. Per germline, CDR1 MGHRA and CDR2 YSYEKL.

The chain uses TRBV3-1 (or the pseudogene TRBV3-2) and TRBJ2-7; the match to TRBD1 covers 10 bases. J gave up 4 bases and V 2 bases, and 2 bases lay outside the gene matches. Germline CDR1 is LGHDT and CDR2 is YNNKEL (reference sequence). There are 14 residues in the CDR3. CDR3 bases: TGTGCCAGCAGCCAAAGGACAGGGGGTTACGAGCAGTACTTC. It codes for CASSQRTGGYEQYF.

There are many counts of this clone. V is TRBV10-3 and J is TRBJ1-2, with D tentatively TRBD1 (5 bases). CDR1 and CDR2 (germline): ENHRY, SYGVKD. Trimming shortened V by 1 base and J by 4 bases, and 16 bases separated the two germline ends. This CDR3 region has 16 residues. Here the CDR3 DNA reads TGTGCCATCAGTGAGTTTGGGGCACGGACCGCCTATGGCTACACCTTC. This translates into CAISEFGARTAYGYTF.

The gene calls are TRBV6-5 and TRBJ2-7, with 9 bases fitting TRBD1. This CDR3 has 13 residues. V shed 9 bases, J shed 1 base, and the junction held 4 bases outside the gene matches. CDR1 is MNHEY and CDR2 is SVGAGI in the germline V gene. This chain's CDR3 is CASRTGDSYEQYF. As DNA, the CDR3 is TGTGCCAGTAGGACAGGGGATTCCTACGAGCAGTACTTC.

The rearrangement uses TRBV30 and TRBJ1-5; D is undetermined. Germline values: CDR1 GTSNPN, CDR2 SVGIG (reference sequence). The CDR3 is 13 amino acids. V was trimmed by 1 base and J by 7 bases, leaving 11 bases between them. DNA of the CDR3: TGTGCCTGGAGTGAAAACGGGAACCAGCCCCAGCATTTT. As protein: CAWSENGNQPQHF.

The chain is built from TRBV6-2 or TRBV6-3 and TRBJ2-5; D may be TRBD2 (6 bases). Germline-derived CDR1 and CDR2 are MNHEY and SVGEGT. With 0 bases removed from V and 5 bases from J, the gap between germline ends came to 16 bases. The CDR3 is made up of 16 amino acids. The CDR3 nucleotides read TGTGCCAGCAGTTACTCATCCCCCGGGAGACGGGAGACCCAGTACTTC. Residues: CASSYSSPGRRETQYF.

The CDR3 DNA reads as TGCGCCAGCAGCTTGGGTACCCTCAGGACCTACGAGCAGTACTTC. This encodes CASSLGTLRTYEQYF. This sequence joins TRBV5-1 and TRBJ2-7; no firm D call. The CDR3 runs to 15 residues. The V gene's germline CDR1 is SGHRS and CDR2 YFSETQ. Trimming removed 0 bases at V and 2 bases at J, with 12 bases between.

This clone was seen more than once but under ten times. The DNA of the CDR3 is TGTGCCAGCAGTGATTTGGGACTAGCGGCCTACGAGCAGTACTTC. Its protein product is CASSDLGLAAYEQYF. V is TRBV2 and J is TRBJ2-7, with 11 bases lining up with TRBD2. This CDR3 region has 15 residues. V dropped 3 bases and J dropped 2; count of bases not matched to a gene: 3. From germline, CDR1 is SNHLY and CDR2 FYNNEI.

This clone was seen more than once but under ten times. This sequence joins TRBV7-2 and TRBJ2-1; TRBD2 might be the D (6 bases). Trimming left V 5 bases short and J 8 bases short, with 16 bases between. Germline CDR1 SGHTA, CDR2 FQGNSA. This CDR3 spans 14 amino acids. CDR3 DNA: TGTGCCAGCAGCCCGCCGGGACTCGTTTATGAGCAGTTCTTC. This gives the protein CASSPPGLVYEQFF.

The chain is built from TRBV7-2 and TRBJ2-4; 7 nucleotides agree with TRBD1. J lost 8 bases, V lost 5 bases, and 12 bases had no gene match. Germline V gene data show CDR1 as SGHTA and CDR2 as FQGNSA. The CDR3 spans 15 residues. The DNA of the CDR3 is TGTGCCAGCAGCGGTCGACAGGGTAGTCTGGACATTCAGTACTTC. This translates into CASSGRQGSLDIQYF.

DNA of the CDR3: TGTGCCAGCAGCTTAGATCGGGGAACTGGAAACACCATATATTTT. Amino acid sequence: CASSLDRGTGNTIYF. The chain joins TRBV11-2 to TRBJ1-3; D remains unclear. The germline gives CDR1 SGHAT, CDR2 FQNNGV. This CDR3 is built from 15 residues. V lost 0 bases, J lost 2 bases, and 8 bases lay in between.

This chain joins TRBV30 and TRBJ2-1; D gene unclear. Trimming shortened V by 0 bases and J by 9 bases, and 6 bases separated the two germline ends. The CDR3 is 11 amino acids. The germline V gene has CDR1 GTSNPN and CDR2 SVGIG (reference sequence). Here the CDR3 reads CAWSVAVEQFF. The CDR3 DNA sequence: TGTGCCTGGAGTGTAGCCGTTGAGCAGTTCTTC.

The genes are TRBV10-3 and TRBJ2-1, with D unresolved. CDR3 length: 13 residues. Trimming removed 3 bases from V and 1 base from J, with 4 bases in between. In germline, CDR1 is ENHRY, CDR2 SYGVKD. CDR3 DNA: TGTGCCATCAGTGACGGGTCCTACAATGAGCAGTTCTTC. It yields the protein CAISDGSYNEQFF.

The gene calls are TRBV7-9 and TRBJ2-3; no clear D gene. This CDR3 has 15 amino acids. Trimming shortened V by 6 bases and J by 3 bases, and 16 bases separated the two germline ends. Germline-derived CDR1 and CDR2 are SEHNR and FQNEAQ (reference sequence). CDR3 in amino acids: CASRPDVHGTDTQYF. The CDR3 DNA reads as TGTGCCAGCAGACCCGACGTCCACGGGACAGATACGCAGTATTTT.

The chain joins TRBV7-3 to TRBJ2-2; 8 bases map to TRBD1. V lost 4 bases to trimming and J lost 3 bases; unmatched junction nucleotides: 4. The CDR3 is 15 residues long. Germline V lookup: CDR1 SGHTA, CDR2 FQGTGA. CDR3 DNA sequence: TGTGCCAGCAGCTGGACAGGGCATCACACCGGGGAGCTGTTTTTT. Protein: CASSWTGHHTGELFF.

This rearrangement joins TRBV6-5 to TRBJ1-2; D possibly corresponds to TRBD1 (5 bases). The germline CDR1 and CDR2 sequences are MNHEY and SVGAGI. This CDR3 region has 16 residues. The germline V and J ends were trimmed by 0 bases and 2 bases, with 13 bases remaining between them. CDR3 sequence reads: CASSYSGVDSNYGYTF. The CDR3 DNA sequence: TGTGCCAGCAGTTACTCGGGTGTAGACAGCAACTATGGCTACACCTTC.

The V call is TRBV4-1, the J call TRBJ2-2; no clear D. Germline values: CDR1 MGHRA, CDR2 YSYEKL. This CDR3 has 15 amino acids. Between the trimmed V and J ends, which lost 4 bases and 4 bases, there was a span of 13 bases. CDR3 amino acids: CASSPKVGGTGELFF. CDR3 bases: TGCGCCAGCAGCCCAAAGGTAGGCGGCACCGGGGAGCTGTTTTTT.

The V call is TRBV5-4, the J call TRBJ1-2; D is undetermined. The V gene lost 0 bases and the J gene lost 12 bases, with 12 bases spanning the gap. The CDR3 loop spans 12 amino acids. The germline V gene has CDR1 SGHNT and CDR2 YYREEE (reference sequence). CDR3 amino acids: CASSLDGPMDTF. The DNA of the CDR3 is TGTGCCAGCAGCTTGGATGGTCCTATGGACACCTTC. Using reference TRBV5-4 and TRBJ1-2 for the parts outside the CDR3, the full variable domain is ETGVTQSPTHLIKTRGQQVTLRCSSQSGHNTVSWYQQALGQGPQFIFQYYREEENGRGNFPPRFSGLQFPNYSSELNVNALELDDSALYLCASSLDGPMDTFGSGTRLTVV.

The rearrangement uses TRBV19 and TRBJ2-2; a weak D match, TRBD1 (6 bases). Trimming cost V 5 bases and J 1 base, with 11 bases left between them. CDR1 is LNHDA and CDR2 is SQIVND in the germline V gene (reference sequence). This CDR3 is 15 amino acids long. CDR3 amino acids: CASSPGARNTGELFF. The DNA of the CDR3 is TGTGCCAGTAGTCCAGGGGCCCGGAACACCGGGGAGCTGTTTTTT.

This clone was detected only a few times. The chain uses TRBV28 and TRBJ1-2, with TRBD1 identical over 9 bases. The CDR3 is 13 amino acids. CDR1 MDHEN and CDR2 SYDVKM come from the germline V gene. Trimming cost V 6 bases and J 6 bases; bases outside gene matches: 5. The CDR3 reads CASSSGQGDGYTF. The CDR3 nucleotides are TGTGCCAGCAGCTCGGGACAGGGTGATGGCTACACCTTC.

The chain couples TRBV13 to TRBJ2-7, with 9 positions matching TRBD1. The trim removed 5 bases at V and 3 bases at J, leaving 8 bases unmatched. This CDR3 is built from 15 residues. The V gene's germline CDR1 is PRHDT and CDR2 FYEKMQ (reference sequence). CDR3 protein: CASSRSGTGNYEQYF. The CDR3 region has the DNA TGTGCCAGCAGCCGCTCCGGGACAGGGAACTACGAGCAGTACTTC.

The chain links TRBV3-1 (or the pseudogene TRBV3-2) to TRBJ1-4, with a tentative D call TRBD1 (6 bases). This CDR3 region has 16 residues. Germline CDR1 is LGHDT and CDR2 is YNNKEL (reference sequence). V gave up 1 base and J gave up 7 bases, with 16 bases separating them. Here the CDR3 DNA reads TGTGCCAGCAGCCAAGGTCGAGCAGGGGCGGCTGAAAAACTGTTTTTT. It yields the protein CASSQGRAGAAEKLFF.